The TCR beta chain under discussion was sequenced for a study of T-cell memory formation after mild COVID-19. Study conclusions and caveats: Later expanders leaned CD4+, whereas clones that contracted between day 15 and 85 were balanced CD4/CD8. CD4+ contracting clones lay mainly in CM and EM, CD8+ ones in EMRA.

A 5'RACE reaction primed in the constant segment made cDNA libraries of TCR alpha and TCR beta, and these carried sample barcodes and UMIs. TCRdb processed the 5' RACE reads anew with MiXCR; each CDR3 protein has one entry. The sample lists 350,000 or so distinct CDR3 sequences, roughly 13% seen once, with about a fifth in the top ten. With V trimmed by 7 bases and J by 3 bases, 8 bases remained unmatched. The germline V gene has CDR1 MDHEN and CDR2 SYDVKM. This CDR3 has 14 amino acids. On this clonotype: Its target is not known.

The sequence derives from a young man who had mild COVID-19 (a few samples of this study predate the infection). Cell type and time point are not known. The chain couples TRBV28 to TRBJ2-5, with TRBD2 matching 7 bases. Material: PBMCs or a T cell subset sorted from them (not recorded which). CDR3 in DNA: TGTGCCAGCACCGGGGACTACCAAGAAGAGACCCAGTACTTC. Its translation: CASTGDYQEETQYF.